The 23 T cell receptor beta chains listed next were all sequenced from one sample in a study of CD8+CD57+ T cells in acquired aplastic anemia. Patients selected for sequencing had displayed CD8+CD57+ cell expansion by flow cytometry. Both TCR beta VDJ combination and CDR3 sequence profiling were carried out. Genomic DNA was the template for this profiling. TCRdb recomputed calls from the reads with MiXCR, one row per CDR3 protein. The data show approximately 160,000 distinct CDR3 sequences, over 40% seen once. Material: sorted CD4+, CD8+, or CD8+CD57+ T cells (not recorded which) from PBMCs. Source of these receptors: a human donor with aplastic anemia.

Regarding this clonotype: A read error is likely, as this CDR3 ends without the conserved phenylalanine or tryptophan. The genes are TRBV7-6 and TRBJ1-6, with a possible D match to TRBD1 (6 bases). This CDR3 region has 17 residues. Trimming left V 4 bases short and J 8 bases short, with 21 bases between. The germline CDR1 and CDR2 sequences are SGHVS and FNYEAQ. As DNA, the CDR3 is TGTGCCAGCAGCTCGGGACTAACTACAGGGTTCCATTCACCCCTCCACTCT. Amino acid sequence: CASSSGLTTGFHSPLHS.

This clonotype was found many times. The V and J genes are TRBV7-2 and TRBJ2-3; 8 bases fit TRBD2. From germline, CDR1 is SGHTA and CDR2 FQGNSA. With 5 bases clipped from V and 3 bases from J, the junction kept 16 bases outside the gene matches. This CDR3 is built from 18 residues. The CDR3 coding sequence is TGTGCCAGCAGCCTCTCCCCTGTGGGTAGCGGGGTAACAGATACGCAGTATTTT. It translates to CASSLSPVGSGVTDTQYF.

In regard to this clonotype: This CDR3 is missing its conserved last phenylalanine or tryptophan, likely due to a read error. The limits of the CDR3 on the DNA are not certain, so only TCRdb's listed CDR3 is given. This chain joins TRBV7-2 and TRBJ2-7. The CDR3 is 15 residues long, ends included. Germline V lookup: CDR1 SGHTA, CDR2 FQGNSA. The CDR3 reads CASSLAVGSRLEQHL.

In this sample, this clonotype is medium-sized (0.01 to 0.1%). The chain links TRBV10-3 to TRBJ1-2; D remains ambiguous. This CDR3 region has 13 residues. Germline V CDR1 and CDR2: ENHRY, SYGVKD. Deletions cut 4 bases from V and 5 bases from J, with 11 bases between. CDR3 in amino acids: CAISVELRYGYTF. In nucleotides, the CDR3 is TGTGCCATCAGTGTTGAGTTGAGGTATGGCTACACCTTC.

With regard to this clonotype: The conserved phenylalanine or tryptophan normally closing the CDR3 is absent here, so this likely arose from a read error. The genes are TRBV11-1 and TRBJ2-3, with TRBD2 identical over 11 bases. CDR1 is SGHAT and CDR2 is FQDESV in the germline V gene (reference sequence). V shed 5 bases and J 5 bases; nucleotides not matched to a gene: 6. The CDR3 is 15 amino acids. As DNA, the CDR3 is TGTGCCAGCAGCCAACGACTAGCGGGGATAGATACGCAGTATCTT. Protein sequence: CASSQRLAGIDTQYL.

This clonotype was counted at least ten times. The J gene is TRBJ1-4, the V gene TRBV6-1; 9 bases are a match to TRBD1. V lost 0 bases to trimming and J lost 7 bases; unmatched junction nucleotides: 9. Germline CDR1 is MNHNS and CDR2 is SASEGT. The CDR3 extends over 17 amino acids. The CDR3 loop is CASSEAGWDRDGEKLFF. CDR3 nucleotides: TGTGCCAGCAGTGAAGCAGGCTGGGACAGGGACGGTGAAAAACTGTTTTTT.

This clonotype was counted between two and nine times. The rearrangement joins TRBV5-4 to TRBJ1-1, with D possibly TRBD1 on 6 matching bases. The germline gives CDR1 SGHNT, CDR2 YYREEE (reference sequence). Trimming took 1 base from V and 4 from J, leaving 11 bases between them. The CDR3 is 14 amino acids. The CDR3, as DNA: TGTGCCAGCAGCTTGTTTGGCAGGGGCACTGAAGCTTTCTTT. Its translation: CASSLFGRGTEAFF.

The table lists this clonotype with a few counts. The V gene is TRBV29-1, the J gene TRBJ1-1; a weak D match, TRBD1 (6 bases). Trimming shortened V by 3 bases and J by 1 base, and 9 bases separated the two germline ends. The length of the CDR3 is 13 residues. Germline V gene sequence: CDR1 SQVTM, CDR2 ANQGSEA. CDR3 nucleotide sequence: TGCAGCGTTGATGGCAGGGGGAACACTGAAGCTTTCTTT. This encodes CSVDGRGNTEAFF.

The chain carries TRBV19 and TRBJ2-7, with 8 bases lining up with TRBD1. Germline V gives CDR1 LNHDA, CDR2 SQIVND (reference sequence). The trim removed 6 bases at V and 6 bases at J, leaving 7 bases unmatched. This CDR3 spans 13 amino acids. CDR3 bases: TGTGCCAGTAGGCCAGGGGGCTTGAGCGAGCAGTACTTC. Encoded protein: CASRPGGLSEQYF.

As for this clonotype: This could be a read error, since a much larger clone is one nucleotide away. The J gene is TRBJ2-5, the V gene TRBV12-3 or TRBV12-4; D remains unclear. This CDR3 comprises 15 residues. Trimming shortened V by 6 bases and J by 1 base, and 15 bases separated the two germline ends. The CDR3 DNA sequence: TGTGCCAGCAGCTCCTTCGGACGGTTCCAAGAGACCCAGTACTTC. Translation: CASSSFGRFQETQYF.

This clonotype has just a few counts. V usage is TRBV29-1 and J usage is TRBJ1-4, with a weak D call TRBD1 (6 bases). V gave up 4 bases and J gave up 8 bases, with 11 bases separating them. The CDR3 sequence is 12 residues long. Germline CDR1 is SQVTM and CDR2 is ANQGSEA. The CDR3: CSVVAGVEKLFF. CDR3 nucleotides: TGCAGCGTTGTGGCAGGGGTCGAAAAACTGTTTTTT. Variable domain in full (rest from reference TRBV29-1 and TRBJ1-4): SAVISQKPSRDICQRGTSLTIQCQVDSQVTMMFWYRQQPGQSLTLIATANQGSEATYESGFVIDKFPISRPNLTFSTLTVSNMSPEDSSIYLCSVVAGVEKLFFGSGTQLSVL.

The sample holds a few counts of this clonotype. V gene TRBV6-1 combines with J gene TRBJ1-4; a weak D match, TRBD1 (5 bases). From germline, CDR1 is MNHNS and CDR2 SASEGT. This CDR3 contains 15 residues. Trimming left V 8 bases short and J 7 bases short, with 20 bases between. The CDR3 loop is CASSKGQRRGEKLFF. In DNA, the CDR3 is TGTGCCAGCTCCAAGGGGCAGAGACGGGGTGAAAAACTGTTTTTT.

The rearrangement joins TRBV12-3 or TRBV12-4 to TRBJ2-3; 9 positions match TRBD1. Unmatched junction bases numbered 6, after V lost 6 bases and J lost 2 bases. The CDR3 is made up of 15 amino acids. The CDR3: CASRPGQGSTDTQYF. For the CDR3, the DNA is TGTGCCAGCAGGCCCGGACAGGGGTCCACAGATACGCAGTATTTT.

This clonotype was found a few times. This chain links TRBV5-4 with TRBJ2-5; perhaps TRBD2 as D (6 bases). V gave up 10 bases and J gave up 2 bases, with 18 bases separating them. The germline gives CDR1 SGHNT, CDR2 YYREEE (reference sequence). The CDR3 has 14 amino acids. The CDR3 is CASLEGPRQETQYF. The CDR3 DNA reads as TGTGCCTCCTTGGAGGGCCCGAGACAAGAGACCCAGTACTTC. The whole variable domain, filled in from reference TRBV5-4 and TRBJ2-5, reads ETGVTQSPTHLIKTRGQQVTLRCSSQSGHNTVSWYQQALGQGPQFIFQYYREEENGRGNFPPRFSGLQFPNYSSELNVNALELDDSALYLCASLEGPRQETQYFGPGTRLLVL.

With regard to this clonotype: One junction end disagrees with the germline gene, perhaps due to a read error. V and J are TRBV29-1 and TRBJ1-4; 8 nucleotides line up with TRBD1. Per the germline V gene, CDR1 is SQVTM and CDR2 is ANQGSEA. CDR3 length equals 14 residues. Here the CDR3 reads CSVVTGAANEELFF. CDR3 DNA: TGCAGCGTTGTGACAGGGGCGGCTAATGAAGAACTGTTTTTT.

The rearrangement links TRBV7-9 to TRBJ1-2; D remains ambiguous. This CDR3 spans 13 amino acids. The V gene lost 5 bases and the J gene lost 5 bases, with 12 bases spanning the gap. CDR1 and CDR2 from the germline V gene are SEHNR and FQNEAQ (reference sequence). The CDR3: CASSQSSSYGYTF. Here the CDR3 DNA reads TGTGCCAGCAGCCAGAGTTCCAGTTATGGCTACACCTTC.

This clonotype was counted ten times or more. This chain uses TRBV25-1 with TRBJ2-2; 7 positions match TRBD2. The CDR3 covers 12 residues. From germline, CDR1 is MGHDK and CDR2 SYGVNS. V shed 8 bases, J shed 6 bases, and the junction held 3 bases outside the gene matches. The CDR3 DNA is TGTGCCAGCCAGGGAGGGTCCGGGGAGCTGTTTTTT. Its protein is CASQGGSGELFF.

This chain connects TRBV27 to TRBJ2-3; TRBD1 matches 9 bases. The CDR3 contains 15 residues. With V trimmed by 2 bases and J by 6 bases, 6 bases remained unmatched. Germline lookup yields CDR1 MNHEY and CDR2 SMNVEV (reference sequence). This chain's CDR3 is CASSLRGTGSDTQYF. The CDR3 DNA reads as TGTGCCAGCAGTTTACGTGGGACAGGGTCCGATACGCAGTATTTT.

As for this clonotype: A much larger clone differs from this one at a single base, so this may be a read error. This chain's CDR3 is CSSSYSSDRQAFF. CDR3 nucleotides: TGTTCCAGCAGTTATTCATCGGACAGGCAGGCTTTCTTT. The rearrangement joins TRBV6-2 or TRBV6-3 to TRBJ1-1, with TRBD1 matching 7 bases. This CDR3 is 13 amino acids long. CDR1 MNHEY and CDR2 SVGEGT come from the germline V gene.

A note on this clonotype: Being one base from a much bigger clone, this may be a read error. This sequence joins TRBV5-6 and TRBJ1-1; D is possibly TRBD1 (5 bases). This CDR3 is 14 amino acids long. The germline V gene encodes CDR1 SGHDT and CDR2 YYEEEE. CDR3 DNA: TGTCCCAGCAGCTTGGGACCGACGAACACTGAAGCTTTCTTT. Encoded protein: CPSSLGPTNTEAFF.

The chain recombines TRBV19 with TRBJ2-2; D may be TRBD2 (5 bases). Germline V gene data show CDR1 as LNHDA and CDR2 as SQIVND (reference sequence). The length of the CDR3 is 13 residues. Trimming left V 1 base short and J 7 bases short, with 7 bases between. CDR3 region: CASSIGTVGELFF. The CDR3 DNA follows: TGTGCCAGTAGTATAGGGACTGTCGGGGAGCTGTTTTTT. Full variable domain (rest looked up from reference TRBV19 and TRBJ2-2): DGGITQSPKYLFRKEGQNVTLSCEQNLNHDAMYWYRQDPGQGLRLIYYSQIVNDFQKGDIAEGYSVSREKKESFPLTVTSAQKNPTAFYLCASSIGTVGELFFGEGSRLTVL.

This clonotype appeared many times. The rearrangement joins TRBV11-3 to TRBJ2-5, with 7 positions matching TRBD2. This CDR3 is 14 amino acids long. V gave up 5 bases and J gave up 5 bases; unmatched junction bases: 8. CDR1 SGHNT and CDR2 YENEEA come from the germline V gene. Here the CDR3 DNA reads TGTGCCAGCAGCATGTCACTAGCGACGGAGACCCAGTACTTC. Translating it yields CASSMSLATETQYF.

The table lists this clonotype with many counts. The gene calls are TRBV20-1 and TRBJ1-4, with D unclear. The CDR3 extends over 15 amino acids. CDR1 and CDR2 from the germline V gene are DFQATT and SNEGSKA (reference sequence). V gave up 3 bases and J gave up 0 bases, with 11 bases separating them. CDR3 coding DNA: TGCAGTGCTAGGTCGGTCGAGACAACTAATGAAAAACTGTTTTTT. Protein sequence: CSARSVETTNEKLFF.